This T cell receptor (beta chain) is drawn from a study of T cells in tumors after PD-1 blockade. Study context: Either cemiplimab 350 mg every 2 weeks or pembrolizumab 200 mg every 3 weeks was given. During anti-PD-1 treatment, some patients continued daily vismodegib 150 mg.

Clones were read by immunoSEQ multiplex PCR, and TCRdb kept only the in-frame ones, dropping some. Here the sample spans about 33,000 clones, roughly 78% being singletons. The germline V gene has CDR1 MGHDK and CDR2 SYGVNS. The CDR3 spans 12 residues. Trimming took off 7 bases at V and 4 bases at J, with 10 bases between the two ends. The receptor's source is a human donor with basal cell carcinoma. Here the sequenced sample was PBMCs, taken before anti-PD-1 treatment. The chain is built from TRBV25-1 and TRBJ1-1; a possible D gene is TRBD1 (5 bases). CDR3 loop: CASTSGVTEAFF. CDR3 in DNA: TGTGCCAGCACCTCGGGGGTCACTGAAGCTTTCTTT.